Below, one T cell receptor beta chain is given with its context. Its antigen is not known. This record belongs to a study of T cells in localized non-small cell lung cancer. The study, taken as a whole, reports: For the top 100 tumor clones, a median roughly 56 also appeared in adjacent lung.

V was shortened by 1 base and J by 8 bases, with 11 bases between the two germline ends. CDR1 is SGHNT, CDR2 YENEEA, per germline. The CDR3 loop spans 14 amino acids. Clones were read by immunoSEQ multiplex PCR, and TCRdb kept only the in-frame ones, dropping some. Of 1,500 to 2,000 clones in the sample, under 35% were seen once. The sequence derives from a male donor at least 60 years old with stage I squamous cell lung carcinoma. The chain joins TRBV11-3 to TRBJ1-4, with D possibly matching TRBD1 (5 bases). The input for sequencing was normal lung tissue next to the tumor, taken before any cancer treatment. This CDR3 is CASSLVGRTEKLFF. The CDR3 nucleotides are TGTGCCAGCAGCTTAGTGGGCCGGACAGAAAAACTGTTTTTT.